The clone carrying this T cell receptor beta chain was recorded many times. Its antigen remains unknown. This sample is part of a study of T cell repertoires in cytomegalovirus infection. Study findings and constraints: Predominance within the ex vivo response was attributable to HLA-C-restricted CMV-specific TCR beta clonotypes.

Trimming took 1 base from V and 5 from J; bases not matched to a gene: 8. The CDR3 has 17 amino acids. Germline CDR1 SGHTA, CDR2 FQGNSA. TCRdb reprocessed the reads via MiXCR and lists one record per CDR3 protein. This sample yields tens of thousands of distinct CDR3 sequences, of which 20% to 25% are seen a single time; 60% to 85% belongs to the top ten. Sequenced: PBMCs, sequenced either directly or after in vitro stimulation (not recorded which). V gene TRBV7-2 combines with J gene TRBJ2-3; 11 nucleotides align to TRBD2. This clonotype was sampled from a human donor in good health (CMV status not recorded). Some clones in this sample may be carry-over from other donors' samples. The CDR3 nucleotides are TGTGCCAGCAGCTTAGTTGGTAGCGGGAGGGCCAAAGATACGCAGTATTTT. It codes for CASSLVGSGRAKDTQYF.